Following are 20 T cell receptor beta chains from one sample sequenced in a study of shared clonotypes between healthy human individuals. TCRdb's table, derived via immunoSEQ multiplex PCR, lists solely in-frame clones and lacks some. The sample has fewer than 1.6 million clones, 98% seen once. The sequencing input was naive CD4+ T cells sorted from blood. Documented subset: CD45RA+ positively selected. The source of these receptors is a man younger than 45 in good health.

The rearrangement uses TRBV18 and TRBJ1-4, with unresolved D. This CDR3 contains 15 residues. Trimming stripped 2 bases from V and 6 bases from J, with 13 bases between. CDR1 and CDR2 (germline): KGHSH, LQKENI. CDR3 in amino acids: CASSPRTDVDEKLFF. CDR3 in DNA: TGTGCCAGCTCACCAAGGACGGATGTGGATGAAAAACTGTTTTTT.

The chain carries TRBV10-3 and TRBJ2-3, with TRBD2 as a possible D gene (5 bases). Germline V gene sequence: CDR1 ENHRY, CDR2 SYGVKD. Trimming cost V 0 bases and J 5 bases, with 9 bases left between them. CDR3 length equals 14 residues. The DNA for the CDR3 is TGTGCCATCAGTGAGTCTGAGGGAGTAGATACGCAGTATTTT. Encoded protein: CAISESEGVDTQYF.

The V and J genes are TRBV30 and TRBJ1-4; no firm D call. CDR1 GTSNPN and CDR2 SVGIG come from the germline V gene (reference sequence). CDR3 size: 12 residues. Trimming stripped 2 bases from V and 6 bases from J, with 7 bases between. As DNA, the CDR3 is TGTGCCTGGAGTTGGACCGATGAAAAACTGTTTTTT. This translates into CAWSWTDEKLFF.

The chain is built from TRBV5-1 and TRBJ2-3, with D unresolved. Germline values: CDR1 SGHRS, CDR2 YFSETQ. The CDR3 sequence is 14 residues long. Trimming shortened V by 1 base and J by 2 bases, and 8 bases separated the two germline ends. The CDR3 region has the DNA TGCGCCAGCAGCTTGCTTGGAGCCACAGATACGCAGTATTTT. This translates into CASSLLGATDTQYF.

The J gene is TRBJ2-2, the V gene TRBV5-1; no clear D. CDR1 is SGHRS and CDR2 is YFSETQ in the germline V gene. Trimming shortened V by 0 bases and J by 3 bases, and 9 bases separated the two germline ends. The CDR3 is made up of 15 amino acids. CDR3 in DNA: TGCGCCAGCAGCTTGGATGGTTTTGACACCGGGGAGCTGTTTTTT. Encoded protein: CASSLDGFDTGELFF.

The gene calls are TRBV5-6 and TRBJ1-2; D is possibly TRBD1 (5 bases). V lost 1 base to trimming and J lost 6 bases, with 10 bases between them. The CDR3 consists of 13 residues. Germline V CDR1 and CDR2: SGHDT, YYEEEE. CDR3 nucleotides: TGTGCCAGCAGCTTGCAGGGAGGGGATGGCTACACCTTC. Translated, it gives CASSLQGGDGYTF.

The chain links TRBV18 to TRBJ1-3; a possible D gene is TRBD1 (5 bases). Per germline, CDR1 KGHSH and CDR2 LQKENI. V was trimmed by 8 bases and J by 0 bases, leaving 11 bases between them. The CDR3 loop spans 14 amino acids. CDR3 region: CASHRSSSGNTIYF. The CDR3 bases are TGTGCCAGCCACAGGTCGAGCTCTGGAAACACCATATATTTT.

This rearrangement joins TRBV30 to TRBJ1-2; unclear D gene. The V gene's germline CDR1 is GTSNPN and CDR2 SVGIG (reference sequence). Trimming removed 4 bases from V and 14 bases from J, with 17 bases in between. The CDR3 length is 11 residues. The DNA of the CDR3 is TGTGCCTGGAATCGGGAGGCCCTGGCTACCTTC. Translation: CAWNREALATF.

V and J are TRBV18 and TRBJ1-1; no firm D call. The V gene's germline CDR1 is KGHSH and CDR2 LQKENI. V was trimmed by 0 bases and J by 6 bases, leaving 8 bases between them. This CDR3 region has 13 residues. CDR3 nucleotide sequence: TGTGCCAGCTCACCACCGGATGTCTCTGAAGCTTTCTTT. Protein: CASSPPDVSEAFF.

The sample holds one count of this clone. This chain joins TRBV7-2 and TRBJ1-4, with D unclear. V was cut by 2 bases and J by 0 bases, with 7 bases left in between. This CDR3 has 15 residues. Germline V gives CDR1 SGHTA, CDR2 FQGNSA. CDR3 in amino acids: CASSLWLATNEKLFF. In DNA form, the CDR3 reads TGTGCCAGCAGCTTATGGCTTGCAACTAATGAAAAACTGTTTTTT.

The chain couples TRBV7-9 to TRBJ2-7; 10 positions agree with TRBD2. Germline loops: CDR1 SEHNR, CDR2 FQNEAQ (reference sequence). CDR3 size: 15 residues. The trim removed 1 base at V and 4 bases at J, leaving 4 bases unmatched. DNA for the CDR3: TGTGCCAGCAGCTTAGTTGCTAGCGGGAGTTACGAGCAGTACTTC. Translation: CASSLVASGSYEQYF.

This chain joins TRBV10-2 and TRBJ1-4; 8 bases are a match to TRBD1. With 6 bases clipped from V and 4 bases from J, the junction kept 1 base outside the gene matches. The length of the CDR3 is 13 residues. Germline assignment: CDR1 WSHSY and CDR2 SAAADI. CDR3: CASRDRVNEKLFF. CDR3 nucleotides: TGCGCCAGCAGGGACAGGGTTAATGAAAAACTGTTTTTT.

This sequence joins TRBV9 and TRBJ2-1, with 10 bases matching TRBD1. V gave up 0 bases and J gave up 6 bases; unmatched junction bases: 6. The CDR3 consists of 16 residues. Germline CDR1 SGDLS, CDR2 YYNGEE. The chain's CDR3 is CASSVVGDRGRNEQFF. The CDR3 coding sequence is TGTGCCAGCAGCGTAGTTGGGGACAGGGGACGCAATGAGCAGTTCTTC.

The chain links TRBV4-2 to TRBJ2-7, with 7 bases matching TRBD2. Unmatched junction bases numbered 4, after V lost 0 bases and J lost 2 bases. There are 15 residues in the CDR3. Per germline, CDR1 LGHNA and CDR2 YNFKEQ. Here the CDR3 reads CASSQEWEGPYEQYF. DNA of the CDR3: TGTGCCAGCAGCCAAGAGTGGGAGGGGCCCTACGAGCAGTACTTC.

The genes are TRBV7-3 and TRBJ2-1; unclear D gene. The CDR3 is 14 amino acids. V shed 2 bases and J shed 7 bases, with 12 bases lying between them. In germline, CDR1 is SGHTA, CDR2 FQGTGA. The CDR3 loop reads CASSLYPSLNEQFF. The CDR3 coding sequence is TGTGCCAGCAGCTTATACCCTAGTTTGAATGAGCAGTTCTTC.

This clone was detected once. The same CDR3 is also encoded by other DNA sequences in this sample. This chain uses TRBV28 with TRBJ1-5, with D hard to call. V shed 7 bases and J shed 2 bases, with 9 bases lying between them. Germline-derived CDR1 and CDR2 are MDHEN and SYDVKM. The CDR3 has 13 amino acids. The CDR3 sequence is CASTLGGNQPQHF. DNA for the CDR3: TGTGCCAGCACCTTGGGTGGCAATCAGCCCCAGCATTTT.

The chain combines TRBV11-3 with TRBJ2-2, with D hard to call. V was clipped by 5 bases and J by 4 bases, with 11 bases between them. This CDR3 spans 14 amino acids. The V gene's germline CDR1 is SGHNT and CDR2 YENEEA. CDR3 sequence reads: CASSPKPLTGELFF. The CDR3 nucleotides are TGTGCCAGCAGCCCCAAGCCACTCACCGGGGAGCTGTTTTTT.

The chain employs TRBV30 and TRBJ1-5, with a possible D match to TRBD1 (5 bases). Per the germline V gene, CDR1 is GTSNPN and CDR2 is SVGIG (reference sequence). Trimming stripped 7 bases from V and 5 bases from J, with 15 bases between. The CDR3 has 13 residues. CDR3 in DNA: TGTGCCTCAAGTGGGGGGGGTGATCAGCCCCAGCATTTT. Translation gives CASSGGGDQPQHF.

This rearrangement joins TRBV27 to TRBJ1-4, with 7 bases aligning to TRBD1. The CDR3 loop spans 17 amino acids. J lost 5 bases, V lost 5 bases, and 14 bases had no gene match. Germline CDR1 is MNHEY and CDR2 is SMNVEV (reference sequence). CDR3 sequence (DNA): TGTGCCAGCAGTCTTCGACAGGGAAGAGGGTGGAATGAAAAACTGTTTTTT. The encoded protein is CASSLRQGRGWNEKLFF. Based on the CDR3 plus reference TRBV27 and TRBJ1-4, the full variable domain is EAQVTQNPRYLITVTGKKLTVTCSQNMNHEYMSWYRQDPGLGLRQIYYSMNVEVTDKGDVPEGYKVSRKEKRNFPLILESPSPNQTSLYFCASSLRQGRGWNEKLFFGSGTQLSVL.

The V gene is TRBV6-5, the J gene TRBJ2-7; TRBD1 agrees at 9 bases. In germline, CDR1 is MNHEY, CDR2 SVGAGI. The CDR3 spans 15 residues. Trimming cost V 6 bases and J 2 bases; bases outside gene matches: 8. The CDR3 reads CASSPYRDRAYEQYF. CDR3 DNA sequence: TGTGCCAGCAGCCCGTACCGGGACAGGGCCTACGAGCAGTACTTC.